This T cell receptor (beta chain) was found in a study of preoperative IRX-2 immunotherapy in early breast cancer. The protocol was immunoSEQ multiplex PCR, while the TCRdb copy is restricted to in-frame clones and leaves out a portion. The data show about 98,000 clones, 86% seen once. The V gene's germline CDR1 is SGHRS and CDR2 YFSETQ. The V end lost 4 bases, the J end lost 1 base, and 11 bases lay between the germline ends. The CDR3 sequence is 15 residues long. Treatment defined: preoperative locoregional IRX-2 cytokine immunotherapy. The rearrangement uses TRBV5-1 and TRBJ2-2; unclear D gene. The source material was tumor tissue, sampled after IRX-2 immunotherapy. This receptor was obtained from a human donor with breast cancer. The DNA of the CDR3 is TGCGCCAGCAGCAACCCCGCCCTGAACACCGGGGAGCTGTTTTTT. This sequence encodes CASSNPALNTGELFF.